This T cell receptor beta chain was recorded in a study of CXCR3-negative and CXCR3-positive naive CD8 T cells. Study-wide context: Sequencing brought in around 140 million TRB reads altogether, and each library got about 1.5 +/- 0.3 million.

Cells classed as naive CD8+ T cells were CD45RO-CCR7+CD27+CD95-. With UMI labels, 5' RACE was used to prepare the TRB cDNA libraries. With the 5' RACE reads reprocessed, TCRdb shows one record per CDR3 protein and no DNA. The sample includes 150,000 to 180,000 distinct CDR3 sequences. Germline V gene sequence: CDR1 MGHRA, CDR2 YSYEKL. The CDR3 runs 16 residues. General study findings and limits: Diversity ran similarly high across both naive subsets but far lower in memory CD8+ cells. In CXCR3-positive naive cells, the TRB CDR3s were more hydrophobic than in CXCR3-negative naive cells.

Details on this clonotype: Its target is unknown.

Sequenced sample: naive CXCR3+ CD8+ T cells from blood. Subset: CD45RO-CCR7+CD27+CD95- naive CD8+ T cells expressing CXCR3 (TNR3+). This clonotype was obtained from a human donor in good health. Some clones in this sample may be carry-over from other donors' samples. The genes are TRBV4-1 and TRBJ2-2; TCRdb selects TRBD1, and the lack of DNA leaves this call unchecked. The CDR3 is CASSQDNRGLTGELFF.